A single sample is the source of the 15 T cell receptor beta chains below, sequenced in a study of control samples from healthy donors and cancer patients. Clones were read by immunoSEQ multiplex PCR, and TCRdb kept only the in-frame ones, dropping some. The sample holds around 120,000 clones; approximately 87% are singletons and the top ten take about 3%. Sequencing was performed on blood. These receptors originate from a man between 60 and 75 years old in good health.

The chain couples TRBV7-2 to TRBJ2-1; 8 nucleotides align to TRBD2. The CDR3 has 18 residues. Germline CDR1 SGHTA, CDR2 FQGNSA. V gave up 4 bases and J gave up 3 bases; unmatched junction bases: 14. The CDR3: CASSSPGGAGAHYNEQFF. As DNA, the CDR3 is TGTGCCAGCAGCTCCCCCGGGGGAGCGGGGGCCCACTACAATGAGCAGTTCTTC.

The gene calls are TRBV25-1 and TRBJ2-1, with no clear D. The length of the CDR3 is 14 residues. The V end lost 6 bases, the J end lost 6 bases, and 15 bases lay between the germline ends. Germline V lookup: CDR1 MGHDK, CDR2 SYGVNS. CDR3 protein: CASSYPPIGNEQFF. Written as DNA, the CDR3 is TGTGCCAGCAGCTATCCCCCGATCGGCAATGAGCAGTTCTTC.

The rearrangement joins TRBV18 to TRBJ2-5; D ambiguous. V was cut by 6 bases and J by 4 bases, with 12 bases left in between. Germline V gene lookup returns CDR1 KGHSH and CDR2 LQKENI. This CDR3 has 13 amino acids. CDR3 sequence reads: CASSRVLGETQYF. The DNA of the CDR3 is TGTGCCAGCTCGAGAGTTTTGGGAGAGACCCAGTACTTC.

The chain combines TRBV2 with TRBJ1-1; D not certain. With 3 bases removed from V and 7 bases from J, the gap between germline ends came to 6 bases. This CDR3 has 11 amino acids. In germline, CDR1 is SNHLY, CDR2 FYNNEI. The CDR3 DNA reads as TGTGCCAGCAGTGAGGGTATTGAAGCTTTCTTT. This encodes CASSEGIEAFF.

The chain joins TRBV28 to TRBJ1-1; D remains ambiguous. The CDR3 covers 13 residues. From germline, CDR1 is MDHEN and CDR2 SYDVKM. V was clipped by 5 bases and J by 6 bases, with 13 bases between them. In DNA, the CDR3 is TGTGCCAGCAGTACATTATGGAGCGCTGAAGCTTTCTTT. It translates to CASSTLWSAEAFF.

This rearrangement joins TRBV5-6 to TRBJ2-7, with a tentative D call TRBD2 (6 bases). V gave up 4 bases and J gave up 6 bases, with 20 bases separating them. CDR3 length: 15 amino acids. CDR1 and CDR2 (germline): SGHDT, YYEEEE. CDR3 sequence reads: CASSPSGLLSFEQYF. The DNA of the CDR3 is TGTGCCAGCAGCCCGTCGGGACTCCTATCATTCGAGCAGTACTTC.

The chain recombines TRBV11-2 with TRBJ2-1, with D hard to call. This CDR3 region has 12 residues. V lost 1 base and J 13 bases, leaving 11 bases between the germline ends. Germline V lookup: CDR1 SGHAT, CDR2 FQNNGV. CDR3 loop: CASSLVRSAQFF. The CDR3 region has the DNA TGTGCCAGCAGCTTAGTAAGGAGCGCACAGTTCTTC.

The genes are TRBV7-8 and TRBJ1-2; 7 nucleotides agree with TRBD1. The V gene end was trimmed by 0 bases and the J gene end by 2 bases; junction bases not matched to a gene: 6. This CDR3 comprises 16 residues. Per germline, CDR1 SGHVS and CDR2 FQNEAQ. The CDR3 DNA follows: TGTGCCAGCAGCTTAGCGGAGACAGGGTTAAACTATGGCTACACCTTC. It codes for CASSLAETGLNYGYTF.

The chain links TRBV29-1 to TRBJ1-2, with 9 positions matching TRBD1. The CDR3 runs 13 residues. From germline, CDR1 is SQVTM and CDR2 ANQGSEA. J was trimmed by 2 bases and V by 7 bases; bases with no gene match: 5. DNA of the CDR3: TGCAGCGCCGGGACAGGGTTAAACTATGGCTACACCTTC. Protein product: CSAGTGLNYGYTF.

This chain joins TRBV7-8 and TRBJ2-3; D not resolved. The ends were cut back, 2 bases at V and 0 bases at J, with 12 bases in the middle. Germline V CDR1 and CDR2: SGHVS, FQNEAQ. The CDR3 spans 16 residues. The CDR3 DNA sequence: TGTGCCAGCAGCTTATTTTCTCTTTCGAGCACAGATACGCAGTATTTT. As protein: CASSLFSLSSTDTQYF.

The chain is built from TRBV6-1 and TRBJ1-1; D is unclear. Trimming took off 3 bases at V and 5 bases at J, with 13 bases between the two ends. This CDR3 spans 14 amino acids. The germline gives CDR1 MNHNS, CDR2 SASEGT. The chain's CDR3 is CASSDMSVSTEAFF. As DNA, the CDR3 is TGTGCCAGCAGTGATATGAGTGTATCAACTGAAGCTTTCTTT.

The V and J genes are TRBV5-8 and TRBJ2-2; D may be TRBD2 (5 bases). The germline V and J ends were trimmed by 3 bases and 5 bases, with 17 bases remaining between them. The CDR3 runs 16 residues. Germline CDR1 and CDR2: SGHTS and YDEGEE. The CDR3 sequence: CASSSGLSLGTGELFF. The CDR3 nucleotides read TGTGCCAGCAGCTCCGGACTGTCTCTAGGTACCGGGGAGCTGTTTTTT.

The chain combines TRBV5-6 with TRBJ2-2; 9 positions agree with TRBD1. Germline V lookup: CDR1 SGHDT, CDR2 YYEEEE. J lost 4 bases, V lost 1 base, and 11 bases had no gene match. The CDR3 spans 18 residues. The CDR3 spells CASSLYRGQGFGTGELFF. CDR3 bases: TGTGCCAGCAGCTTGTATAGGGGACAGGGATTTGGCACCGGGGAGCTGTTTTTT. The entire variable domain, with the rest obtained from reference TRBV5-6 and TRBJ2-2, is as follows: DAGVTQSPTHLIKTRGQQVTLRCSPKSGHDTVSWYQQALGQGPQFIFQYYEEEERQRGNFPDRFSGHQFPNYSSELNVNALLLGDSALYLCASSLYRGQGFGTGELFFGEGSRLTVL.

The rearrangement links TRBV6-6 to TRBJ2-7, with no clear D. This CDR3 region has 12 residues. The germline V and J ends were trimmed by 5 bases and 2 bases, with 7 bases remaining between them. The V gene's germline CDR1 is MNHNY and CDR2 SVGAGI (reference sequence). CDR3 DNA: TGTGCCAGCAGTCAGTGGACCTACGAGCAGTACTTC. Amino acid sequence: CASSQWTYEQYF.

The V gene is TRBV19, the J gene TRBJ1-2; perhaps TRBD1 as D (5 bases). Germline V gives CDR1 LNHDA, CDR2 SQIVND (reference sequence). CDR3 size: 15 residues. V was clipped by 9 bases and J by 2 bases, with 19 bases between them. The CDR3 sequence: CASVGGAGKNYGYTF. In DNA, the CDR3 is TGTGCCAGCGTTGGCGGGGCAGGAAAGAACTATGGCTACACCTTC.